The T cell receptor (beta chain) described here comes from a study of OX40 agonist ivuxolimab in advanced cancers. Sequencing used immunoSEQ multiplex PCR; TCRdb keeps in-frame clones, though not all of them. The sample includes about 110,000 clones, roughly nine tenths of them seen just once. Germline V CDR1 and CDR2: MNHNS, SASEGT. The CDR3 runs to 19 residues. With 4 bases clipped from V and 6 bases from J, the junction kept 17 bases outside the gene matches. Sequencing used CD4+ or CD8+ T cells sorted from blood, obtained in a trial of the OX40 agonist ivuxolimab. The genes are TRBV6-1 and TRBJ2-1; TRBD2 aligns across 11 bases. This receptor was taken from an adult with an advanced solid tumor such as melanoma, head and neck, liver or kidney cancer. CDR3 nucleotide sequence: TGTGCCAGCAGTGCCAAGGGTCTAGCGGGAGGAGTAGGTGGCAATGAGCAGTTCTTC. Translated, it gives CASSAKGLAGGVGGNEQFF.